Listed below are T cell receptor beta chains from one sample, sequenced in a study of cytomegalovirus exposure and HLA in healthy donors. Produced via immunoSEQ multiplex PCR; TCRdb's table is partial and in-frame only. Of about 98,000 clones in the sample, around 81% are singletons; the top ten hold roughly 3.8%. Sequencing was done on a sample of PBMCs. These receptors were collected from a female donor in good health and CMV-seropositive. Both conserved end residues are part of each CDR3. The D gene is left open where the match is weak. Part of the rows lack a size; the others show once, few, many or a class for expanded clones.

>TRBD1|TRBV6-1|.|TRBJ1-6
TGTGCCAGCGATACAGGGGGCCTGAATTCACCCCTCCACTTT
CASDTGGLNSPLHF
>.|TRBV19|.|TRBJ1-1
TGTGCCAGTAGTACAGGGTTGAACACTGAAGCTTTCTTT
CASSTGLNTEAFF
>.|TRBV5-6|.|TRBJ2-3
TGTGCCAGCAGCTTGGGAGACAGCTGCTTTCGGTATTTT
CASSLGDSCFRYF
>.|TRBV27|once|TRBJ1-1
TGTGCCAGCAGTTTTACAGGGAACACTGAAGCTTTCTTT
CASSFTGNTEAFF
>.|TRBV7-8|.|TRBJ1-2
TGTGCCAGCAGCCCGCGGGGCAACGCGGACTATGGCTACACCTTC
CASSPRGNADYGYTF
>.|TRBV11-2|.|TRBJ2-7
TGTGCCAGCAGCTTAGATGGTCCGGGCTACGAGCAGTACTTC
CASSLDGPGYEQYF
>.|TRBV9|.|TRBJ2-5
TGTGCCAGCAGCGTAGCCGGGGGGCTAGAGACCCAGTACTTC
CASSVAGGLETQYF
>.|TRBV10-3|.|TRBJ2-3
TGTGCCATCCGGGCGACAGGCACAGATACGCAGTATTTT
CAIRATGTDTQYF
>TRBD1|TRBV4-2|.|TRBJ1-6
TGTGCCAGCAGCCAAGGATTTGACAGGGCCCCCGCTCGGTCACCCCTCCACTTT
CASSQGFDRAPARSPLHF
>TRBD2|TRBV19|.|TRBJ2-3
TGTGCCACAGGACTAGCGGGAGACACAGATACGCAGTATTTT
CATGLAGDTDTQYF
>.|TRBV7-9|.|TRBJ2-7
TGTGCCAGCAGCTTCGGTGGACTGAGGTCCGAGCAGTACTTC
CASSFGGLRSEQYF
>TRBD1|TRBV9|few|TRBJ2-3
TGTGCCAGCAGCGTAGCGGGACAGCCAAGCACAGATACGCAGTATTTT
CASSVAGQPSTDTQYF
>.|TRBV18|.|TRBJ2-7
TGTGCCAGCTCACCACCGGGACTTAACGAGCAGTACTTC
CASSPPGLNEQYF
>TRBD1|TRBV30|.|TRBJ1-2
TGTGCCTGGAGGACCCTGGCAGGGGGCAAGAGTGACTATGGCTACACCTTC
CAWRTLAGGKSDYGYTF
>TRBD1|TRBV29-1|.|TRBJ2-5
TGCAGCGCGGCCCCAGGGGGCGGTTGGGGAGAGACCCAGTACTTC
CSAAPGGGWGETQYF
>TRBD1|TRBV5-6|.|TRBJ2-7
TGTGCCAGCACCGACGACAGGGCCTCCTACGAGCAGTACTTC
CASTDDRASYEQYF
>TRBD2|TRBV25-1|.|TRBJ2-2
TGTGCCAGCAGTGCCCCCGGACTAGCGTCTATGTCCGGGGAGCTGTTTTTT
CASSAPGLASMSGELFF
>.|TRBV6-5|.|TRBJ2-2
TGTGCCAGAAACGGCGGTAGGAGAAACACCGGGGAGCTGTTTTTT
CARNGGRRNTGELFF
>TRBD1|TRBV5-6|.|TRBJ1-5
TGTGCCAGCAGCTTGGAGGGGACAGGCAATCAGCCCCAGCATTTT
CASSLEGTGNQPQHF
>TRBD2|TRBV27|once|TRBJ2-7
TGTGCCAGCAGTTCGGGGGGCTACGAGCAGTACTTC
CASSSGGYEQYF
>.|TRBV11-2|.|TRBJ2-5
TGTGCCAGCAGCCCCCAACTAGGTCCAGAGACCCAGTACTTC
CASSPQLGPETQYF
>.|TRBV29-1|.|TRBJ1-4
TGCAGCGTTGGGTATTTGACTTACCCCGAAAAACTGTTTTTT
CSVGYLTYPEKLFF
>.|TRBV27|once|TRBJ1-5
TGTGCCAGCAACCCTCTTGGAGGGGTGGAGAATCAGCCCCAGCATTTT
CASNPLGGVENQPQHF
>TRBD1|TRBV10-2|.|TRBJ2-7
TGCGCCAGCAGGGACTCCGGGACAGTAGACTACGAGCAGTACTTC
CASRDSGTVDYEQYF
>.|TRBV2|.|TRBJ2-1
TGTGCCAGCAGTGGGTCCGGCGGATCCTACAATGAGCAGTTCTTC
CASSGSGGSYNEQFF
>.|TRBV9|once|TRBJ1-2
TGTGCCAGCAGCTCGGGGGGCAGAGCTAACTATGGCTACACCTTC
CASSSGGRANYGYTF
>.|TRBV19|.|TRBJ1-1
TGTGCCAGTAAACGGGGTGGCCCGGTGGACACTGAAGCTTTCTTT
CASKRGGPVDTEAFF
>.|TRBV2|.|TRBJ2-5
TGTGCCAGCAGTGTCATAAGAGCCCAGTACTTC
CASSVIRAQYF
>TRBD2|TRBV28|.|TRBJ2-1
TGTGCCAGCAGTTCCACCCTTACTAGCGGGAGGGTAAAATACAATGAGCAGTTCTTC
CASSSTLTSGRVKYNEQFF
>TRBD1|TRBV19|.|TRBJ1-5
TGTGCCAGTAGTTCCGGGACAGGGATTGGTCAGCCCCAGCATTTT
CASSSGTGIGQPQHF
>TRBD1|TRBV10-3|.|TRBJ2-6
TGTGCCATCACCCCCGGGACAGGGACTGGGGCCAACGTCCTGACTTTC
CAITPGTGTGANVLTF
>TRBD2|TRBV11-2|few|TRBJ2-3
TGTGCCAGCAGCTTAGATCCGAGCGGGAGAGCTATAGCAGATACGCAGTATTTT
CASSLDPSGRAIADTQYF
>TRBD1|TRBV27|few|TRBJ2-3
TGTGCCAGCAGTCGCCGACAGGGGGCTGATACGCAGTATTTT
CASSRRQGADTQYF
>TRBD1|TRBV5-1|few|TRBJ1-1
TGCGCCAGCAGCGGAGGACAGGTTGAAGCTTTCTTT
CASSGGQVEAFF
>.|TRBV9|.|TRBJ2-2
TGTGCCAGCAGCGAGGGGTGGGACACCGGGGAGCTGTTTTTT
CASSEGWDTGELFF
>TRBD1|TRBV6-4|few|TRBJ1-6
TGTGCCAGCAGTGAAGAGGGGGCGAATTCACCCCTCCACTTT
CASSEEGANSPLHF
>.|TRBV7-3|.|TRBJ2-1
TGTGCCAGCAGCCCGCTCTTGGGGGGAGCGGAGCAGTTCTTC
CASSPLLGGAEQFF
>TRBD1|TRBV6-6|.|TRBJ1-2
TGTGCCAGCAGTTACTCGACTCAGGACAGGAACTATGGCTACACCTTC
CASSYSTQDRNYGYTF
>TRBD2|TRBV28|.|TRBJ2-1
TGTGCCAGCAGTCCTAGCGGGAGGGTCAATGAGCAGTTCTTC
CASSPSGRVNEQFF
>.|TRBV6-1|few|TRBJ1-5
TGTGCCAGCTCAGGCGAACAGGACCATCAGCCCCAGCATTTT
CASSGEQDHQPQHF
>.|TRBV5-6|.|TRBJ2-1
TGTGCCAGCAGCCCGACGGGAGCCGGGAAGCAGTTCTTC
CASSPTGAGKQFF
>TRBD1|TRBV6-5|.|TRBJ1-2
TGTGCCAGCAGTTTAGGGGGCGATAGCTCCTATGGCTACACCTTC
CASSLGGDSSYGYTF
>TRBD1|TRBV27|once|TRBJ2-7
TGTGCCAGCACCCCGGGACAGGGCAAAGTGCGGTCTTCGTACGAGCAGTACTTC
CASTPGQGKVRSSYEQYF
>.|TRBV5-8|.|TRBJ1-1
TGTGCCAGCAGGGTTGGGGAGACTGAAGCTTTCTTT
CASRVGETEAFF
>TRBD1|TRBV14|.|TRBJ1-1
TGTGCCAGCAGCCACAGGACAGGGCAGAACACTGAAGCTTTCTTT
CASSHRTGQNTEAFF
>TRBD2|TRBV10-3|.|TRBJ2-1
TGTGCCATCAGGGGACTAAACAATGAGCAGTTCTTC
CAIRGLNNEQFF
>.|TRBV25-1|.|TRBJ2-3
TGTGCCAGCAGCCTAAGGGGAGATACGCAGTATTTT
CASSLRGDTQYF
>.|TRBV4-1|.|TRBJ1-6
TGCGCCAGCAGCCCCTGGACTGATAATTCACCCCTCCACTTT
CASSPWTDNSPLHF
>.|TRBV7-9|.|TRBJ1-6
TGTGCCAGCAGCTTAGTCCGTCCTAATTCACCCCTCCACTTT
CASSLVRPNSPLHF
>TRBD1|TRBV6-1|.|TRBJ1-1
TGTGCCAGCAGTCAGTCTACAGGGGCCACTGAAGCTTTCTTT
CASSQSTGATEAFF
>.|TRBV29-1|.|TRBJ1-1
TGCAGCGTACCGTACCGGGGGAGGACTGAAGCTTTCTTT
CSVPYRGRTEAFF
>.|TRBV4-1|.|TRBJ1-5
TGCGCCAGCAGCCAAGATAGAGCGGGACATAGCAATCAGCCCCAGCATTTT
CASSQDRAGHSNQPQHF
>.|TRBV18|few|TRBJ1-1
TGTGCCAGCTCACCGGGGCAGGGAACTGAAGCTTTCTTT
CASSPGQGTEAFF
>TRBD2|TRBV2|.|TRBJ2-7
TGTGCCAGCAGTGAAGCGTCGAGGAGCGGGGGTTCCGAGCAGTACTTC
CASSEASRSGGSEQYF
>.|TRBV25-1|few|TRBJ2-3
TGTGCCAGCAGTGAACACGGAGATACGCAGTATTTT
CASSEHGDTQYF